These T cell receptor beta chains were read from a single sample in a study of beta chain bispecific antibodies for T cell cancers. Antigens for these TCRs are unknown. TCRdb passed the 5' RACE reads through MiXCR, listing each CDR3 protein once. The sample has roughly 15,000 distinct CDR3 sequences, less than 2.5% seen once. Sequencing input: healthy donor T cells cultured with leukemia cells. These receptors were obtained from a human donor in good health. Some clones in this sample may be carry-over from other donors' samples. The CDR3 runs from the conserved cysteine through the conserved F or W. The D gene is left open where the match is weak. Only some rows state a clone size, as once, few, many or a class for expanded clones.

j_call	clone_size	v_call	d_call	cdr3_nt	cdr3_aa
TRBJ1-1	many	TRBV12-2	.	TGTGCAAGTCGCTTCCTCGGGAGGGGAGGAGCCTGCGAGAACACTGAAGCTTTCTTT	CASRFLGRGGACENTEAFF
TRBJ2-3	many	TRBV14	TRBD2	TGTGCCAGCAGCCTTGCTAGCGGGGCTTTGGGTACAGATACGCAGTATTTT	CASSLASGALGTDTQYF
TRBJ1-1	many	TRBV2	.	TGTGCCAGCAGTGAAGATTTCCCCCTGGGGAACACTGAAGCTTTCTTT	CASSEDFPLGNTEAFF
TRBJ2-5	many	TRBV20-1	.	TGCAGTGCCATCTTGTGGGGCGCACAAGAGACCCAGTACTTC	CSAILWGAQETQYF
TRBJ2-1	many	TRBV19	.	TGTGCCAGTAGTCTGCTTAACGTGGGCAGGGGCTTCGTTGAGCAGTTCTTC	CASSLLNVGRGFVEQFF
TRBJ2-5	many	TRBV12-5	.	TGTGCTAGTGGTTTGGTACCAGGGGAGTCTCAAGAGACCCAGTACTTC	CASGLVPGESQETQYF
TRBJ2-3	many	TRBV7-3	TRBD2	TGTGCCAGCAGCATCCAGGGACTAGCGGGGGGTTCTGGTACGCAGTATTTT	CASSIQGLAGGSGTQYF
TRBJ2-7	many	TRBV7-2	.	TGTGCCAGCAGCCACAGCTCCTACGAGCAGTACTTC	CASSHSSYEQYF
TRBJ1-6	.	TRBV7-8	.	TGTGCCAGCAGCTTGTCAGGGAACTCACCCCTCCACTTT	CASSLSGNSPLHF
TRBJ1-1	.	TRBV20-1	.	TGCAGTGCTAGAGCGTTGCTTTCTGGGGTAGCTTTCTTT	CSARALLSGVAFF
TRBJ2-3	many	TRBV4-2	TRBD2	TGTGCCAGCAGCCAAGTGCTAGCGGGGGCCACAGATACGCAGTATTTT	CASSQVLAGATDTQYF
TRBJ1-1	many	TRBV19	.	TGTGCCAGTGCGGACTACCCGCCTTACACTGAAGCTTTCTTT	CASADYPPYTEAFF
TRBJ2-2	many	TRBV4-2	.	TGTGCCAGCAGCCCCGGGGGTGACACCGGGGAGCTGTTTTTT	CASSPGGDTGELFF
TRBJ2-7	many	TRBV5-1	.	TGCGCCAGCAGCCCCGATCAGACCGGGCGCGAGCAGTACTTC	CASSPDQTGREQYF
TRBJ2-7	many	TRBV7-6	.	TGTGCCAGCAGCTTAGACACTAGTTACGAGCAGTACTTC	CASSLDTSYEQYF
TRBJ1-2	many	TRBV27	.	TGTGCCAGCAGTTTAAACACGGCTGGGGCGGGCGGCTACACCTTC	CASSLNTAGAGGYTF
TRBJ1-3	.	TRBV5-4	.	TGTGCCAGCAGCTTGGTCGGAGCAGGAAACACCATATATTTT	CASSLVGAGNTIYF
TRBJ2-3	medium-sized	TRBV5-1	TRBD2	TGCGCCAGCAGCCCCCGGGGGGGCCCAGATACGCAGTATTTT	CASSPRGGPDTQYF
TRBJ2-7	medium-sized	TRBV20-1	TRBD2	TGCAGTGCTGGACTAGCAGAGTCCTACGAGCAGTACTTC	CSAGLAESYEQYF
TRBJ1-4	many	TRBV15	.	TGTGCCACCAGCAGAGATCTGGCGCGGTTGACTAATGAAAAACTGTTTTTT	CATSRDLARLTNEKLFF